The 19 T cell receptor beta chains reported below all come from one sample, sequenced in a study of early T cells in non-severe SARS-CoV-2 infection. In TCRdb, the 5' RACE reads were re-called with MiXCR into one record per CDR3 protein. The data show roughly 32,000 distinct CDR3 sequences, roughly 7% seen once. Sample: whole blood. The receptors were gathered from an adult who was a healthcare worker with PCR-confirmed SARS-CoV-2 infection or an uninfected control (not recorded which).

This clonotype occurred many times. The chain carries TRBV5-1 and TRBJ2-3; D remains ambiguous. V was trimmed by 0 bases and J by 2 bases, leaving 10 bases between them. The germline CDR1 and CDR2 sequences are SGHRS and YFSETQ. The CDR3 extends over 15 amino acids. CDR3 bases: TGCGCCAGCAGCTTGGTAGCAGCTTACACAGATACGCAGTATTTT. Amino acids: CASSLVAAYTDTQYF.

This clonotype occurred many times. The rearrangement uses TRBV18 and TRBJ1-2; D might be TRBD1 (5 bases). Trimming took off 2 bases at V and 3 bases at J, with 19 bases between the two ends. This CDR3 region has 17 residues. Germline CDR1 reads KGHSH; CDR2 reads LQKENI. The CDR3 is CASSPTSTLGRDYGYTF. The CDR3 DNA is TGTGCCAGCTCACCAACTTCTACCCTGGGACGGGACTATGGCTACACCTTC.

This clonotype was seen many times. The V and J genes are TRBV5-1 and TRBJ2-3; 8 positions agree with TRBD2. The CDR3 runs to 14 residues. Trimming at V came to 6 bases and at J to 6 bases, leaving 9 bases not matched to a gene. CDR1 is SGHRS and CDR2 is YFSETQ in the germline V gene. Written as DNA, the CDR3 is TGCGCCAGCAAGAAGTGGAGCGGGAGTGATACGCAGTATTTT. It is translated as CASKKWSGSDTQYF.

The sample holds many counts of this clonotype. The genes are TRBV27 and TRBJ2-7; 8 nucleotides match TRBD1. Germline V gene sequence: CDR1 MNHEY, CDR2 SMNVEV (reference sequence). V was clipped by 2 bases and J by 4 bases; unmatched bases: 4. The CDR3 consists of 14 residues. CDR3 in amino acids: CASSLRGDRYEQYF. For the CDR3, the DNA is TGTGCCAGCAGTTTACGTGGGGACAGGTACGAGCAGTACTTC.

The chain combines TRBV28 with TRBJ2-5, with D possibly being TRBD1 (5 bases). Deletions cut 5 bases from V and 1 base from J, with 11 bases between. Germline values: CDR1 MDHEN, CDR2 SYDVKM. CDR3 length: 14 residues. Here the CDR3 DNA reads TGTGCCAGCAGTCGTTACACAGGCCAAGAGACCCAGTACTTC. Protein product: CASSRYTGQETQYF.

This clonotype was seen many times. The chain combines TRBV19 with TRBJ2-7, with TRBD2 matching 11 bases. Trimming removed 5 bases from V and 1 base from J; junction bases left unmatched: 7. Germline V lookup: CDR1 LNHDA, CDR2 SQIVND (reference sequence). The CDR3 covers 16 residues. This chain's CDR3 is CASSPRTSGPSYEQYF. CDR3 nucleotides: TGTGCCAGTAGTCCCCGGACTAGCGGGCCTTCCTACGAGCAGTACTTC.

The chain links TRBV30 to TRBJ2-3; D gene ambiguous. Germline V gene data show CDR1 as GTSNPN and CDR2 as SVGIG (reference sequence). V was trimmed by 1 base and J by 4 bases, leaving 3 bases between them. The CDR3 loop spans 11 amino acids. The CDR3 DNA is TGTGCCTGGAGTGACCCAGATACGCAGTATTTT. Residues: CAWSDPDTQYF.

In the case of this clonotype: A much larger clone differs from this one at a single base, so this may be a read error. The genes are TRBV2 and TRBJ2-7; 7 nucleotides align to TRBD1. Trimming at V came to 2 bases and at J to 3 bases, leaving 10 bases not matched to a gene. This CDR3 is built from 16 residues. Per the germline V gene, CDR1 is SNHLY and CDR2 is FYNNEI. As DNA, the CDR3 is TGTGCCAGCAGTGAATCGCCTATGGGACAGAACTACGAGCAGTACTTC. The encoded protein is CASSESPMGQNYEQYF.

This clonotype has a count of ten or more. The chain carries TRBV30 and TRBJ2-5; no clear D gene. The germline V and J ends were trimmed by 1 base and 4 bases, with 4 bases remaining between them. Germline V gene sequence: CDR1 GTSNPN, CDR2 SVGIG (reference sequence). This CDR3 spans 11 amino acids. The CDR3 protein is CAWSALETQYF. CDR3 in DNA: TGTGCCTGGAGTGCCCTAGAGACCCAGTACTTC.

The table lists this clonotype with many counts. This rearrangement joins TRBV23-1 to TRBJ1-5; TRBD1 is a possible D gene (5 bases). TRBV23-1 is given ORF status, its function remaining uncertain. V shed 2 bases and J shed 6 bases, with 17 bases lying between them. The CDR3 length is 16 residues. CDR3 nucleotide sequence: TGCGCCAGCAGTCAAGGGGATGTAGGGACTCCTCAGCCCCAGCATTTT. Amino acids: CASSQGDVGTPQPQHF.

The chain couples TRBV28 to TRBJ2-1; TRBD1 is a possible D gene (6 bases). The CDR3 loop spans 15 amino acids. CDR1 and CDR2 from the germline V gene are MDHEN and SYDVKM. V lost 2 bases and J 2 bases, leaving 10 bases between the germline ends. The CDR3: CASSLATGTYNEQFF. The DNA for the CDR3 is TGTGCCAGCAGTTTAGCGACAGGTACCTACAATGAGCAGTTCTTC.

This clonotype appeared many times. The rearrangement joins TRBV28 to TRBJ1-1; 7 nucleotides agree with TRBD1. J lost 0 bases, V lost 4 bases, and 8 bases had no gene match. This CDR3 is built from 16 residues. Germline V CDR1 and CDR2: MDHEN, SYDVKM. CDR3 nucleotides: TGTGCCAGCAGTTCCTCCGGGACAGCCTTGAACACTGAAGCTTTCTTT. It is translated as CASSSSGTALNTEAFF.

The V and J genes are TRBV7-3 and TRBJ2-1; 8 bases are a match to TRBD2. This CDR3 has 15 residues. The ends lost 3 bases at V and 7 bases at J; junction bases unmatched: 8. The V gene's germline CDR1 is SGHTA and CDR2 FQGTGA. In DNA form, the CDR3 reads TGTGCCAGCAGCTTCGGACTAGCCCCTCGAAATGAGCAGTTCTTC. Protein: CASSFGLAPRNEQFF. Together with reference TRBV7-3 and TRBJ2-1, the CDR3 gives the full variable domain: GAGVSQTPSNKVTEKGKYVELRCDPISGHTALYWYRQSLGQGPEFLIYFQGTGAADDSGLPNDRFFAVRPEGSVSTLKIQRTERGDSAVYLCASSFGLAPRNEQFFGPGTRLTVL.

The chain employs TRBV2 and TRBJ2-7; 9 bases fit TRBD1. The CDR3 is made up of 12 amino acids. The V gene end was trimmed by 8 bases and the J gene end by 6 bases; junction bases not matched to a gene: 5. Germline values: CDR1 SNHLY, CDR2 FYNNEI. CDR3 nucleotide sequence: TGTGCCAGCTTGGACAGGGGAGGCGAGCAGTACTTC. It yields the protein CASLDRGGEQYF.

The chain uses TRBV7-6 and TRBJ1-4; TRBD1 might be the D (6 bases). CDR3 length equals 15 residues. The V end lost 5 bases, the J end lost 3 bases, and 13 bases lay between the germline ends. CDR1 and CDR2 from the germline V gene are SGHVS and FNYEAQ. DNA of the CDR3: TGTGCCAGCAGCGCCAGGGGTACGGCTAATGAAAAACTGTTTTTT. Amino acids: CASSARGTANEKLFF.

This clonotype came up many times. This chain links TRBV6-5 with TRBJ1-2, with D maybe TRBD1 (6 bases). Between the trimmed V and J ends, which lost 6 bases and 0 bases, there was a span of 11 bases. The germline V gene has CDR1 MNHEY and CDR2 SVGAGI. This CDR3 is 14 amino acids long. CDR3 coding DNA: TGTGCCAGCAGACCAGGGGAGACTAACTATGGCTACACCTTC. It encodes CASRPGETNYGYTF.

The table lists this clonotype with many counts. The chain carries TRBV10-3 and TRBJ1-5; D call uncertain. Germline assignment: CDR1 ENHRY and CDR2 SYGVKD. V gave up 6 bases and J gave up 6 bases, with 15 bases separating them. This CDR3 is built from 14 residues. The CDR3 DNA is TGTGCCATCAGCCCCGCCCCGGACTCTCAGCCCCAGCATTTT. This codes for CAISPAPDSQPQHF.

This clonotype appeared many times. The chain recombines TRBV20-1 with TRBJ1-6; no clear D. This CDR3 spans 12 amino acids. The V end lost 5 bases, the J end lost 6 bases, and 8 bases lay between the germline ends. CDR1 DFQATT and CDR2 SNEGSKA come from the germline V gene (reference sequence). The CDR3 reads CSALGSNSPLHF. The CDR3 nucleotides are TGCAGTGCTCTGGGCTCTAATTCACCCCTCCACTTT.

This clonotype was seen repeatedly, ten times or more. This sequence joins TRBV28 and TRBJ2-7, with D possibly TRBD2 on 6 matching bases. In germline, CDR1 is MDHEN, CDR2 SYDVKM. This CDR3 is 15 amino acids long. Trimming took off 6 bases at V and 4 bases at J, with 19 bases between the two ends. This CDR3 reads CASSSPGGMMYEQYF. In DNA form, the CDR3 reads TGTGCCAGCAGCTCTCCTGGCGGGATGATGTACGAGCAGTACTTC.